Listed here is a single T cell receptor (beta chain). Its antigen is unknown. Healthy donors of bone marrow made up the group. Trimming removed 2 bases at V and 7 bases at J, with 18 bases between. From germline, CDR1 is LGHNA and CDR2 YSLEER. The CDR3 contains 16 residues. The record originates from a study of cytomegalovirus exposure and HLA in healthy donors. The study's findings and limits: It was assumed in the presence/absence analyses that sequencing depth was roughly uniform across donors.

A multiplex PCR was run with 60 Vbeta primers and 13 Jbeta primers. Clones were read by immunoSEQ multiplex PCR, and TCRdb kept only the in-frame ones, dropping some. The data contain 60,000 to 70,000 clones, about 80% of them singletons. Material: PBMCs. The rearrangement uses TRBV4-3 and TRBJ1-5; the D gene is possibly TRBD1 (5 bases). The source is a man aged 60-69 years in good health and CMV-seropositive. In DNA form, the CDR3 reads TGCGCCAGCAGCCAAATGGTCGGGGGTCTAAGCCAGCCCCAGCATTTT. It codes for CASSQMVGGLSQPQHF.